This is a list of T cell receptor beta chains from one sample in a study of CXCR3-negative and CXCR3-positive naive CD8 T cells. TCRdb re-analyzed the 5' RACE reads; it lists each CDR3 protein once, without DNA. The specimen's table records tens of thousands of distinct CDR3 sequences. The sample was memory CD8+ T cells from blood. The receptors stem from a human donor in good health. Some clones in this sample may be carry-over from other donors' samples. The CDR3 runs from the conserved cysteine through the conserved F or W. Fields, in order: V gene, CDR3 length, clone size, J gene, CDR3 protein. Clone size is not always given. Where it is, it says once, few, many or a class for expanded clones.

v_gene: TRBV29-1; len: 12; abundance: .; j_gene: TRBJ1-1; CDR3aa: CSVEGLHPEAFF
v_gene: TRBV25-1; len: 16; abundance: .; j_gene: TRBJ1-3; CDR3aa: CASSTGTAARGNTIYF
v_gene: TRBV12-3/TRBV12-4; len: 11; abundance: .; j_gene: TRBJ1-2; CDR3aa: CASYGPEGYTF
v_gene: TRBV20-1; len: 16; abundance: medium-sized; j_gene: TRBJ2-7; CDR3aa: CSARVHERGDWYEQYF
v_gene: TRBV4-2; len: 15; abundance: .; j_gene: TRBJ2-7; CDR3aa: CASSQGTGTGSEQYF
v_gene: TRBV20-1; len: 15; abundance: .; j_gene: TRBJ2-7; CDR3aa: CSAPQTGTEPYEQYF
v_gene: TRBV15; len: 15; abundance: .; j_gene: TRBJ2-7; CDR3aa: CATSPPGQGVYEQYF
v_gene: TRBV29-1; len: 13; abundance: .; j_gene: TRBJ2-5; CDR3aa: CTITVGSQETQYF
v_gene: TRBV13; len: 14; abundance: .; j_gene: TRBJ1-1; CDR3aa: CASSQRTVNTEAFF
v_gene: TRBV29-1; len: 15; abundance: .; j_gene: TRBJ2-5; CDR3aa: CSVGLAARYQETQYF
v_gene: TRBV9; len: 15; abundance: .; j_gene: TRBJ2-7; CDR3aa: CASSVSGGPTYEQYF
v_gene: TRBV20-1; len: 15; abundance: .; j_gene: TRBJ2-1; CDR3aa: CSARGTSGTNNEQFF
v_gene: TRBV28; len: 16; abundance: .; j_gene: TRBJ1-1; CDR3aa: CASSLYPGATATEAFF
v_gene: TRBV7-8; len: 14; abundance: .; j_gene: TRBJ2-7; CDR3aa: CASSLITARDEQYF
v_gene: TRBV29-1; len: 12; abundance: .; j_gene: TRBJ2-7; CDR3aa: CSVRTDGYEQYF
v_gene: TRBV20-1; len: 14; abundance: .; j_gene: TRBJ1-5; CDR3aa: CSARGQFSNQPQHF
v_gene: TRBV7-9; len: 15; abundance: .; j_gene: TRBJ1-4; CDR3aa: CASSLVTEFNEKLFF
v_gene: TRBV10-2; len: 13; abundance: .; j_gene: TRBJ2-1; CDR3aa: CASSVAGYNEQFF
v_gene: TRBV7-8; len: 17; abundance: .; j_gene: TRBJ1-2; CDR3aa: CASSPPPVTTGFYGYTF
v_gene: TRBV30; len: 16; abundance: .; j_gene: TRBJ2-2; CDR3aa: CAWSDPPGQGTGELFF
v_gene: TRBV6-1; len: 17; abundance: .; j_gene: TRBJ2-1; CDR3aa: CASSYSGSPSTYNEQFF
v_gene: TRBV10-3; len: 16; abundance: .; j_gene: TRBJ2-1; CDR3aa: CAISDSISSSYNEQFF
v_gene: TRBV4-1; len: 15; abundance: .; j_gene: TRBJ2-7; CDR3aa: CASSHDWIGDYEQYF
v_gene: TRBV20-1; len: 14; abundance: .; j_gene: TRBJ2-1; CDR3aa: CSASPGTSDYEQFF
v_gene: TRBV10-1; len: 13; abundance: .; j_gene: TRBJ1-1; CDR3aa: CASKGPPGSEAFF
v_gene: TRBV6-2/TRBV6-3; len: 15; abundance: .; j_gene: TRBJ1-4; CDR3aa: CASSYSTSANEKLFF
v_gene: TRBV28; len: 12; abundance: .; j_gene: TRBJ1-5; CDR3aa: CASDLVNQPQHF
v_gene: TRBV29-1; len: 15; abundance: .; j_gene: TRBJ2-1; CDR3aa: CSVEDDRVHYNEQFF
v_gene: TRBV7-9; len: 14; abundance: .; j_gene: TRBJ2-7; CDR3aa: CASTKASAAYEQYF